These 14 T cell receptor beta chains came from one sample sequenced in a study of T cell repertoires in cytomegalovirus infection. TCRdb reprocessed the reads with MiXCR, giving one entry per CDR3 protein. The table shows approximately 630,000 distinct CDR3 sequences, with more than 20% occurring only once. The specimen sequenced was CD8+ T cells from PBMCs. The receptors shown here come from a human donor in good health (CMV status not recorded). Some clones in this sample may be carry-over from other donors' samples.

The chain couples TRBV7-3 to TRBJ2-2, with TRBD2 identical over 13 bases. This CDR3 has 14 residues. Germline values: CDR1 SGHTA, CDR2 FQGTGA. V gave up 6 bases and J gave up 6 bases; unmatched junction bases: 1. CDR3 in amino acids: CASSGTSGAGELFF. DNA of the CDR3: TGTGCCAGCAGTGGGACTAGCGGGGCCGGGGAGCTGTTTTTT.

This clonotype was recorded many times. The chain carries TRBV14 and TRBJ2-3; no clear D. Germline V CDR1 and CDR2: SGHDN, FVKESK. The CDR3 covers 12 residues. Deletions cut 9 bases from V and 3 bases from J, with 10 bases between. The CDR3, as DNA: TGTGCCAGTGGGCTCTCGACAGATACGCAGTATTTT. It codes for CASGLSTDTQYF.

As concerns this clonotype: Given the absence of the conserved phenylalanine or tryptophan at the CDR3 end, a read error is likely. The chain links TRBV14 to TRBJ1-3; a weak D match, TRBD1 (5 bases). In germline, CDR1 is SGHDN, CDR2 FVKESK. CDR3 length equals 15 residues. Trimming took off 1 base at V and 5 bases at J, with 12 bases between the two ends. In nucleotides, the CDR3 is TGTGCCAGCAGCCAAGGAGACAGCGTTCGAAACACCATATATCTT. This sequence encodes CASSQGDSVRNTIYL.

This clonotype has at least ten counts. CDR3 DNA: TGTGCCATCAGAGGGACAGGGGGCTCTGGGGCCAACGTCCTGACTTTC. As protein: CAIRGTGGSGANVLTF. The chain combines TRBV10-3 with TRBJ2-6, with TRBD1 identical over 11 bases. Looked up from germline, CDR1 is ENHRY and CDR2 is SYGVKD. The CDR3 extends over 16 amino acids. The V and J ends lost 6 bases and 0 bases, in that order; junction bases with no gene match: 1.

The chain employs TRBV4-3 and TRBJ1-5, with D maybe TRBD1 (6 bases). Germline values: CDR1 LGHNA, CDR2 YSLEER. The CDR3 is 15 amino acids. Trimming took off 0 bases at V and 1 base at J, with 7 bases between the two ends. This CDR3 reads CASSQDGGSNQPQHF. The CDR3 DNA is TGCGCCAGCAGCCAAGATGGGGGCAGCAATCAGCCCCAGCATTTT.

This rearrangement joins TRBV9 to TRBJ2-3; D gene ambiguous. Looked up from germline, CDR1 is SGDLS and CDR2 is YYNGEE. The V end lost 7 bases, the J end lost 5 bases, and 5 bases lay between the germline ends. The CDR3 extends over 10 amino acids. This CDR3 reads CASGIDTQYF. The CDR3 bases are TGTGCCAGCGGTATAGATACGCAGTATTTT. Looking up the rest from reference TRBV9 and TRBJ2-3 gives the full variable domain: DSGVTQTPKHLITATGQRVTLRCSPRSGDLSVYWYQQSLDQGLQFLIQYYNGEERAKGNILERFSAQQFPDLHSELNLSSLELGDSALYFCASGIDTQYFGPGTRLTVL.

In its sample, this clonotype was seen a few times. The chain employs TRBV10-3 and TRBJ2-2; unclear D gene. This CDR3 has 12 residues. The germline gives CDR1 ENHRY, CDR2 SYGVKD. V was cut by 7 bases and J by 0 bases, with 3 bases left in between. The CDR3 spells CAITPNTGELFF. The CDR3, as DNA: TGTGCCATCACACCGAACACCGGGGAGCTGTTTTTT.

This clonotype was seen at least ten times. The V and J genes are TRBV7-8 and TRBJ2-7; D unclear. The CDR3 length is 15 residues. Trimming stripped 2 bases from V and 2 bases from J, with 13 bases between. Per the germline V gene, CDR1 is SGHVS and CDR2 is FQNEAQ. In DNA, the CDR3 is TGTGCCAGCAGCTTAATTTCGGGCACAACCTACGAGCAGTACGTC. It translates to CASSLISGTTYEQYV.

Remarks on this clonotype: This could be a read error, since a much larger clone is one nucleotide away. The chain recombines TRBV6-2 or TRBV6-3 with TRBJ2-5, with D perhaps assigned TRBD1 or TRBD2 (6 bases each). Per germline, CDR1 MNHEY and CDR2 SVGEGT. This CDR3 comprises 14 residues. Trimming removed 2 bases from V and 1 base from J, with 8 bases in between. The CDR3 loop reads CASSYRGVQETQYF. The CDR3 DNA reads TGTGCCAGCAGTTACAGGGGGGTCCAAGAGACCCAGTACTTC.

The chain uses TRBV7-9 and TRBJ1-1, with a weak D call TRBD1 (5 bases). The CDR3 sequence is 15 residues long. V dropped 5 bases and J dropped 5 bases, with 18 bases sitting between them. Germline CDR1 and CDR2: SEHNR and FQNEAQ (reference sequence). The CDR3 here is CASSPVRGRETEAFF. In nucleotides, the CDR3 is TGTGCCAGCAGCCCCGTGAGGGGAAGAGAAACTGAAGCTTTCTTT.

This clonotype showed up many times. The V call is TRBV7-8, the J call TRBJ2-2, with a tentative D call TRBD2 (6 bases). This CDR3 spans 17 amino acids. The germline gives CDR1 SGHVS, CDR2 FQNEAQ. Trimming removed 2 bases at V and 3 bases at J, with 16 bases between. The CDR3 nucleotides are TGTGCCAGCAGCTTACTGGGACTCTTACCCGACACCGGGGAGCTGTTTTTT. Residues: CASSLLGLLPDTGELFF.

V and J are TRBV9 and TRBJ1-3, with D possibly TRBD1 on 5 matching bases. Germline CDR1 SGDLS, CDR2 YYNGEE. V dropped 4 bases and J dropped 0 bases, with 14 bases sitting between them. The CDR3 is 16 residues long. CDR3 sequence (DNA): TGTGCCAGCAGCCCCCGAGGGACCGTCTCTGGAAACACCATATATTTT. Translating it yields CASSPRGTVSGNTIYF.

V gene TRBV4-2 combines with J gene TRBJ1-5; maybe TRBD1 (5 bases). V was clipped by 0 bases and J by 7 bases, with 10 bases between them. Germline CDR1 and CDR2: LGHNA and YNFKEQ. This CDR3 spans 14 amino acids. CDR3 residues: CASSQDRWGQPQHF. The CDR3 bases are TGTGCCAGCAGCCAAGATAGGTGGGGGCAGCCCCAGCATTTT.

This clonotype was seen many times. The V and J genes are TRBV7-2 and TRBJ2-5, with D maybe TRBD2 (6 bases). From germline, CDR1 is SGHTA and CDR2 FQGNSA. V lost 5 bases to trimming and J lost 5 bases, with 21 bases between them. This CDR3 has 16 residues. The CDR3 sequence: CASSKQEGRMLETQYF. In DNA, the CDR3 is TGTGCCAGCAGCAAACAGGAGGGACGAATGTTGGAGACCCAGTACTTC.